This TCR beta chain was sequenced in a study of T-cell memory formation after mild COVID-19. Study conclusions and caveats: Clones contracting day 15 to 85 were balanced CD4/CD8; later expanders leaned CD4+. Cross-reactive memory apparently joined, as some responding clones appeared in pre-infection memory. Nothing showed for sure that second-wave clones peaking on day 37 were SARS-CoV-2 specific.

There are 17 residues in the CDR3. With 3 bases clipped from V and 1 base from J, the junction kept 7 bases outside the gene matches. In germline, CDR1 is MGHRA, CDR2 YSYEKL. Points on this clonotype: Its antigen is still unknown.

It was 5'RACE with constant-segment primers that produced the TCR alpha and TCR beta cDNA libraries, which carried sample barcodes and UMIs. TCRdb passed the 5' RACE reads through MiXCR, listing each CDR3 protein once. This repertoire shows 350,000 or so distinct CDR3 sequences, roughly 21% found once; its top ten account for roughly an eighth. Sequencing input: PBMCs or a T cell subset sorted from them (not recorded which). This chain uses TRBV4-1 with TRBJ2-2; 8 nucleotides line up with TRBD1. The TCR comes from an adult woman who had mild COVID-19 (a few samples of this study predate the infection). Cell type and time point are not known. The chain's CDR3 is CASSQTYGTGNTGELFF. As DNA, the CDR3 is TGCGCCAGCAGCCAGACGTATGGGACAGGGAACACCGGGGAGCTGTTTTTT.